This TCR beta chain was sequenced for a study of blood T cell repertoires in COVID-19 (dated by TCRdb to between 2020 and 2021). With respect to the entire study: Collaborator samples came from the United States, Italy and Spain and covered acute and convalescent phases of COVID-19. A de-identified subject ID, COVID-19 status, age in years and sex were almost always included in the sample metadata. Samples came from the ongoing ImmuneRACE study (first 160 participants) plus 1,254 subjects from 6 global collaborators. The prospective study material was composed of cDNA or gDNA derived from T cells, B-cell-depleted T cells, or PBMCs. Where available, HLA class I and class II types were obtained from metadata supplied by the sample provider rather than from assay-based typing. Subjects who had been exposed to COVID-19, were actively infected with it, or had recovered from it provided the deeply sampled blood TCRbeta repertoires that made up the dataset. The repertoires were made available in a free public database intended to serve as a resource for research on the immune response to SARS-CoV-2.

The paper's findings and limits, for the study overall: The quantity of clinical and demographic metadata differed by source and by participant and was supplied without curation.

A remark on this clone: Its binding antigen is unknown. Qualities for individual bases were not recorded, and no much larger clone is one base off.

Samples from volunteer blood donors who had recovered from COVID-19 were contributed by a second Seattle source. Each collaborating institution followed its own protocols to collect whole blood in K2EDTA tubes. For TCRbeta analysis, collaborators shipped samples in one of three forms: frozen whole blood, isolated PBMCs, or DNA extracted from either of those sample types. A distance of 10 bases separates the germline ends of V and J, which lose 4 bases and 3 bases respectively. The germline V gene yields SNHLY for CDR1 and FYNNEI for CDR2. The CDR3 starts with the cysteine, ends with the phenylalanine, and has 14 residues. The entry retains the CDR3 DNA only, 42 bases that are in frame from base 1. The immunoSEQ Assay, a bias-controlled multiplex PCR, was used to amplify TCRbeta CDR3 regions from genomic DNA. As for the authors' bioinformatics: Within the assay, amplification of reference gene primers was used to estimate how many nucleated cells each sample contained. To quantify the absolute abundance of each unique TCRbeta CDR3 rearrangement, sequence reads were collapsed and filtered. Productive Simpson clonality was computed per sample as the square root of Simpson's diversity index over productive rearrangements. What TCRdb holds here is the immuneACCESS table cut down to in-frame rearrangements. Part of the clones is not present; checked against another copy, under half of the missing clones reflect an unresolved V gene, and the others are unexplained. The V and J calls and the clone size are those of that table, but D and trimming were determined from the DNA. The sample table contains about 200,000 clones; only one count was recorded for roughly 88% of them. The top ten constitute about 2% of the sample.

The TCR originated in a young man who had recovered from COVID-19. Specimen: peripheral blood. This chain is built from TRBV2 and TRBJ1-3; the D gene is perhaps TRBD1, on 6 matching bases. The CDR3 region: CASSGQVGGNTIYF. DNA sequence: TGTGCCAGCAGTGGACAGGTCGGTGGAAACACCATATATTTT.